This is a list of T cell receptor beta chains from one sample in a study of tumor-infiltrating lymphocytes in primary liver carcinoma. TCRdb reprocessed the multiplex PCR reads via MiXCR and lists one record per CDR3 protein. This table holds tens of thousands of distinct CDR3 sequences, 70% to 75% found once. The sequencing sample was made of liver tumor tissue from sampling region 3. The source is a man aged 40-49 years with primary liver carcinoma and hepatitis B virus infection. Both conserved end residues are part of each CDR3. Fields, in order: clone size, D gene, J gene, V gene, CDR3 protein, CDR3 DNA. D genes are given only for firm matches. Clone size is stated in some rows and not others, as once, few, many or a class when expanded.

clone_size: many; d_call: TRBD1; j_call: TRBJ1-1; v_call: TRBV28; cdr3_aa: CASRGTENTEAFF; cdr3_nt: TGTGCCAGCAGGGGGACAGAGAACACTGAAGCTTTCTTT
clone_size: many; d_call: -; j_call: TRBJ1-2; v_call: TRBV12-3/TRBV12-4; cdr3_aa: CASRGAGDPEVF; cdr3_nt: TGTGCCAGCAGGGGGGCCGGGGACCCGGAGGTTTTC
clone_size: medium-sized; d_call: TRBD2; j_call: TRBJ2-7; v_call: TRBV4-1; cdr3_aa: CASSPPGLAVYEQYF; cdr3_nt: TGCGCCAGCAGCCCACCGGGACTAGCGGTCTACGAGCAGTACTTC
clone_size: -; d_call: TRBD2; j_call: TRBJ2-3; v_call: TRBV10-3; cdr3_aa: CAISARILAGLSTDTQHF; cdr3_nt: TGTGCCATCAGTGCGCGGATTTTAGCGGGACTTAGCACAGATACGCAGCATTTC
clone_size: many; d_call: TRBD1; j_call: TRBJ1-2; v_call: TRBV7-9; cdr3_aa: CASSRDRGLVGYTF; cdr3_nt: TGTGCCAGCAGCCGCGACAGGGGGTTGGTTGGCTACACCTTC
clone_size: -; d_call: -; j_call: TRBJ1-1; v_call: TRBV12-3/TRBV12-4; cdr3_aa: CASSLSLGTEAFF; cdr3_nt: TGTGCCAGTAGTTTATCCCTGGGGACTGAAGCTTTCTTT
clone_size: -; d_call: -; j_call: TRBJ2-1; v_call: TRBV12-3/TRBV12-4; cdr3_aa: CTSTIGQRGNEQFF; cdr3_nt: TGTACCAGTACTATAGGTCAGAGGGGCAATGAACAGTTCTTC
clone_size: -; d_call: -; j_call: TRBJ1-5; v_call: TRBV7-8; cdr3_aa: CASSLFPSQTKHF; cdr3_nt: TGTGCCAGCAGCTTGTTCCCGAGTCAGACCAAGCATTTT
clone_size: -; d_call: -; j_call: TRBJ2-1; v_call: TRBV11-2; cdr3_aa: CAGSFNDAYGQFF; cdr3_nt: TGTGCCGGCAGCTTTAATGATGCCTATGGGCAGTTCTTC
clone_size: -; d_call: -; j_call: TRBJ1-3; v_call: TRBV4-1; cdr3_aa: CASSQEQTGGDTIYF; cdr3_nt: TGCGCCAGCAGCCAGGAGCAGACCGGTGGCGACACCATATATTTT
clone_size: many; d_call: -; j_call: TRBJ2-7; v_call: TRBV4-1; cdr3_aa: CASSQGMGPYEQYF; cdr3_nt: TGCGCCAGCAGCCAAGGAATGGGGCCCTACGAGCAGTACTTC
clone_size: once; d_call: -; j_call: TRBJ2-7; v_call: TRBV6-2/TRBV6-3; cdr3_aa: CASFTLVLHSYEQYF; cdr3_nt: TGTGCCAGCTTCACGCTGGTCCTCCACTCCTACGAGCAATACTTC
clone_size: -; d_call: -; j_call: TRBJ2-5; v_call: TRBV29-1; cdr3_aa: CSIGGMAAEIQYF; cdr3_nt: TGCAGCATTGGTGGGATGGCCGCTGAGATCCAGTACTTC
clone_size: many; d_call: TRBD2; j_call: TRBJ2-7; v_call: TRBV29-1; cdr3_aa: CSVSSAGGAFYEQYF; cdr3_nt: TGCAGCGTTTCGAGCGCGGGAGGTGCCTTCTACGAGCAGTACTTC
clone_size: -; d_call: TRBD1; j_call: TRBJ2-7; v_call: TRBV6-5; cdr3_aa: CAGSYSGQGDEQYF; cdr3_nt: TGTGCCGGCAGTTACTCTGGACAGGGGGACGAACAGTACTTC
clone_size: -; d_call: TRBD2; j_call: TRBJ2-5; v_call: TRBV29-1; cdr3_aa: CSIGGLAGDKTQYF; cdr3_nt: TGCAGCATTGGAGGGCTAGCGGGAGACAAGACCCAGTACTTC
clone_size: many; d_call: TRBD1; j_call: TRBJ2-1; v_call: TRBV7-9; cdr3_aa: CASIPSGTGGIDEQFF; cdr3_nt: TGTGCCAGCATCCCCTCCGGGACAGGGGGTATCGATGAGCAGTTCTTC
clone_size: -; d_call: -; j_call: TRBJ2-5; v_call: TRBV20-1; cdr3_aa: CSASRAGETQYF; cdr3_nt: TGCAGTGCCTCAAGGGCGGGAGAGACCCAGTACTTC
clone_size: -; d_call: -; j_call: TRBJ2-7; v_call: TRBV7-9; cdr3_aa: CTSSPSSSYEQYF; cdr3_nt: TGTACCAGCAGCCCATCCTCCTCCTACGAGCAGTACTTC
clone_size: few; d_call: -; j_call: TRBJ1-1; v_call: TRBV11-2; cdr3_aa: CASSLDWRTEVFF; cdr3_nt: TGTGCAAGCAGCTTAGACTGGCGGACTGAAGTTTTCTTT
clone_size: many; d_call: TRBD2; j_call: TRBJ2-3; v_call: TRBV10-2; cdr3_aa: CASSEWTSGRGADTQYF; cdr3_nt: TGCGCCAGCAGTGAATGGACTAGCGGGAGAGGGGCGGATACGCAGTATTTT
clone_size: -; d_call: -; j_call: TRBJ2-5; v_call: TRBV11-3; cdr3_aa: CASSLHQGETQYF; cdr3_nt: TGTGCCAGCAGCTTACATCAGGGGGAGACCCAGTACTTC